One and the same sample provided the 14 T cell receptor beta chains below, sequenced in a study of human T cells and chemical hapten exposure (dated by TCRdb to the early 2020s). This sample's time point label indicates: patch test 1, 2 weeks after DPC sensitization. The treatment or condition label, read with the paper, signifies: therapeutic diphenylcyclopropenone sensitization with weekly scalp DPC. Libraries were prepared through RACE. The instrument was a NextSeq 500. TCRdb trimmed public reads at Q25 via fastp, called clones via MiXCR and kept in-frame beta chains. Every entry covers one CDR3 protein and lists the most common genes and DNA from its rows. Here the sample has under 200,000 distinct CDR3 sequences; more than 14% occur a single time. The ten largest account for about 1.7% of the sample. Specimen: whole blood, collected in connection with sensitization to the hapten diphenylcyclopropenone (DPC). The source of these receptors is a woman in her 30s with alopecia areata. Some clones in this sample may be carry-over from other donors' samples.

This clonotype was recorded a few times. The rearrangement uses TRBV4-3 and TRBJ2-1; no clear D gene. The germline V gene encodes CDR1 LGHNA and CDR2 YSLEER. The length of the CDR3 is 13 residues. V gave up 4 bases and J gave up 7 bases, with 11 bases separating them. As DNA, the CDR3 is TGCGCCAGCAGCCCCGGCTGGAAAAATGAGCAGTTCTTC. Encoded protein: CASSPGWKNEQFF.

The gene calls are TRBV29-1 and TRBJ1-1, with 9 bases lining up with TRBD1. CDR1 SQVTM and CDR2 ANQGSEA come from the germline V gene. V shed 5 bases and J 0 bases; nucleotides not matched to a gene: 1. This CDR3 spans 13 amino acids. The chain's CDR3 is CSVRQGVNTEAFF. The CDR3 nucleotides are TGCAGCGTTCGACAGGGGGTGAACACTGAAGCTTTCTTT.

This clonotype was counted many times. The chain uses TRBV29-1 and TRBJ2-1, with no clear D. The CDR3 has 12 residues. CDR1 is SQVTM, CDR2 ANQGSEA, per germline. Trimming shortened V by 2 bases and J by 4 bases, and 6 bases separated the two germline ends. The CDR3: CSVESRYNEQFF. The CDR3 DNA reads as TGCAGCGTTGAATCCCGTTACAATGAGCAGTTCTTC.

This chain connects TRBV12-3 or TRBV12-4 to TRBJ2-1; no reliable D call. CDR3 length: 12 amino acids. Trimming left V 5 bases short and J 8 bases short, with 10 bases between. CDR3: CASSHGRDEQFF. The DNA for the CDR3 is TGTGCCAGCAGTCACGGAAGGGATGAGCAGTTCTTC.

This clonotype was seen a few times. V is TRBV29-1 and J is TRBJ1-1; maybe TRBD1 (6 bases). V lost 5 bases and J 6 bases, leaving 16 bases between the germline ends. In germline, CDR1 is SQVTM, CDR2 ANQGSEA. This CDR3 comprises 13 residues. Here the CDR3 DNA reads TGCAGCGTTTCCCCTGAACAGGGCTCTGAAGCTTTCTTT. Protein product: CSVSPEQGSEAFF.

The chain uses TRBV7-9 and TRBJ2-7, with 7 bases aligning to TRBD1. Germline V gives CDR1 SEHNR, CDR2 FQNEAQ (reference sequence). CDR3 length equals 15 residues. The J segment lost 0 bases and the V segment lost 2 bases, leaving 4 bases of the junction unmatched. The CDR3 is CASSLPGTASYEQYF. The CDR3 DNA is TGTGCCAGCAGCTTACCCGGGACAGCCTCCTACGAGCAGTACTTC.

This clonotype was counted a few times. The V call is TRBV24-1, the J call TRBJ2-3, with 10 bases aligning to TRBD2. Germline values: CDR1 KGHDR, CDR2 SFDVKD. The CDR3 is 14 residues long. The V and J ends lost 7 bases and 6 bases, in that order; junction bases with no gene match: 6. The chain's CDR3 is CATRLAGESDTQYF. CDR3 in DNA: TGTGCCACCAGGCTAGCGGGGGAGTCGGATACGCAGTATTTT.

The V and J genes are TRBV7-9 and TRBJ2-2, with D perhaps given as TRBD1 or TRBD2 (5 bases each). The ends were cut back, 4 bases at V and 4 bases at J, with 10 bases in the middle. The CDR3 is 14 residues long. Germline CDR1 and CDR2: SEHNR and FQNEAQ (reference sequence). CDR3 bases: TGTGCCAGCAGCTCGTCCGGGGCCACCGGGGAGCTGTTTTTT. Protein: CASSSSGATGELFF.

This clonotype was seen a few times. J is TRBJ1-1 and V is TRBV29-1, with D possibly being TRBD1 (6 bases). The CDR3 extends over 14 amino acids. V was cut by 0 bases and J by 4 bases, with 12 bases left in between. Germline V gives CDR1 SQVTM, CDR2 ANQGSEA. This chain's CDR3 is CSVEEFRGGTEAFF. CDR3 DNA sequence: TGCAGCGTTGAAGAGTTCAGGGGTGGCACTGAAGCTTTCTTT.

This clonotype appeared a single time. The chain employs TRBV4-1 and TRBJ1-5; D not resolved. The CDR3 length is 15 residues. Trimming took off 4 bases at V and 4 bases at J, with 14 bases between the two ends. Germline V gives CDR1 MGHRA, CDR2 YSYEKL. The CDR3 sequence: CASSLDLAPNQPQHF. The CDR3 DNA sequence: TGCGCCAGCAGCCTAGATTTGGCACCGAATCAGCCCCAGCATTTT.

V and J are TRBV5-5 and TRBJ2-7; D not resolved. V was cut by 3 bases and J by 4 bases, with 20 bases left in between. The CDR3 is 16 residues long. Per the germline V gene, CDR1 is SGHKS and CDR2 is YYEKEE (reference sequence). The CDR3 is CASSSRAGPIVYEQYF. As DNA, the CDR3 is TGTGCCAGCAGCTCACGCGCAGGACCAATTGTATACGAGCAGTACTTC.

The table lists this clonotype with a few counts. The chain has TRBV4-3 and TRBJ1-1, with D unclear. Germline loops: CDR1 LGHNA, CDR2 YSLEER. The CDR3 contains 14 residues. V lost 2 bases, J lost 1 base, and 8 bases lay in between. In nucleotides, the CDR3 is TGCGCCAGCAGCCAAACGACCCGGAACACTGAAGCTTTCTTT. Translated: CASSQTTRNTEAFF.

This clonotype was seen repeatedly, ten times or more. The chain uses TRBV6-5 and TRBJ1-1, with a weak D call TRBD1 (5 bases). The CDR3 is 11 amino acids. Trimming pared 8 bases from V and 4 bases from J, leaving 8 bases between. Germline V lookup: CDR1 MNHEY, CDR2 SVGAGI. The CDR3 nucleotides are TGTGCCAGCGGGGCAGGCACTGAAGCTTTCTTT. It specifies CASGAGTEAFF.

This clonotype was seen more than once but under ten times. V and J are TRBV6-2 or TRBV6-3 and TRBJ2-7; either TRBD1 or TRBD2 may fit D (5 bases each). Germline values: CDR1 MNHEY, CDR2 SVGEGT. Trimming took 8 bases from V and 5 from J, leaving 19 bases between them. The length of the CDR3 is 14 residues. The CDR3 DNA reads TGTGCCAGCCAAAGGGACGGGATCCCCCACGAGCAGTACTTC. Translation gives CASQRDGIPHEQYF.